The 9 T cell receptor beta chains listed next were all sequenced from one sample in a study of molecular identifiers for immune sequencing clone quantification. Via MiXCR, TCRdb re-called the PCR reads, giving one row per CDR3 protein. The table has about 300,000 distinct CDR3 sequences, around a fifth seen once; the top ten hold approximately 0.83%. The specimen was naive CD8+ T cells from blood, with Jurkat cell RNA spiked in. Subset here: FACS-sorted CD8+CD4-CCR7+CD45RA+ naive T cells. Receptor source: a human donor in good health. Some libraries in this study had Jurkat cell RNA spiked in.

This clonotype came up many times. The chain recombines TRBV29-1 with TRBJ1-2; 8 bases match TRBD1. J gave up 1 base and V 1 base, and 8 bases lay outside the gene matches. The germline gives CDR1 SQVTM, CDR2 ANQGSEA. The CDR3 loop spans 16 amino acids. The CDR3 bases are TGCAGCGTTGAAGCCTGGACAGGGAATTTTAACTATGGCTACACCTTC. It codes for CSVEAWTGNFNYGYTF.

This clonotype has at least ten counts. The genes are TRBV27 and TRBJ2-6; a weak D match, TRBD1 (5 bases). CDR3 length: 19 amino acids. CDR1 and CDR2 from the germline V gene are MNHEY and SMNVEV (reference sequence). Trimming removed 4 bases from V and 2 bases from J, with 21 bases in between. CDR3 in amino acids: CASSSDPGRVKTGANVLTF. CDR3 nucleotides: TGTGCCAGCAGTTCCGACCCCGGCAGGGTTAAAACTGGGGCCAACGTCCTGACTTTC.

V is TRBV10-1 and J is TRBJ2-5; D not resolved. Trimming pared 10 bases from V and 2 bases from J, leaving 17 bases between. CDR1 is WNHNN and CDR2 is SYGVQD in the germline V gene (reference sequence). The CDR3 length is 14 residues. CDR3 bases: TGCGCCACCTCCGTTGGCCGGACGCAAGAGACCCAGTACTTC. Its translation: CATSVGRTQETQYF.

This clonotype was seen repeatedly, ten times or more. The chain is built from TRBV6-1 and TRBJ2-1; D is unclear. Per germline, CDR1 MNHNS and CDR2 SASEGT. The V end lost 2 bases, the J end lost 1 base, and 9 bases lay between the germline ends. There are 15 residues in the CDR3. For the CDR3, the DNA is TGTGCCAGCAGTGAACTAGGCCCATCCTACAATGAGCAGTTCTTC. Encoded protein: CASSELGPSYNEQFF.

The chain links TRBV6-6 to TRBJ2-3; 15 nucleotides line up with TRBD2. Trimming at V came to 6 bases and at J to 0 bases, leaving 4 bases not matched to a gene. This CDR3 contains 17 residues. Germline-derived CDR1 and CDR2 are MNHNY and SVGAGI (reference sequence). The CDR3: CASSGTSGRMSTDTQYF. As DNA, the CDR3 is TGTGCCAGCAGCGGGACTAGCGGGAGGATGAGCACAGATACGCAGTATTTT.

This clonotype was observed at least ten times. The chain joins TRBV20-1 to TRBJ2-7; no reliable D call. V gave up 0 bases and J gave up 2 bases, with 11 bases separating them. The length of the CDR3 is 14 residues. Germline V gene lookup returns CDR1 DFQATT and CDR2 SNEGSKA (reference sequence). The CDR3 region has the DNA TGCAGTGCTAGAGAGGAGTTGCGCGCCTACGAGCAGTACTTC. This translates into CSAREELRAYEQYF.

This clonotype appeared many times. CDR3 sequence: CSATEDTNYEQYF. The CDR3 region has the DNA TGCAGTGCCACCGAGGACACCAACTACGAGCAGTACTTC. The chain has TRBV20-1 and TRBJ2-7; possible D gene TRBD1, 5 bases. CDR3 length: 13 amino acids. V lost 6 bases, J lost 3 bases, and 15 bases lay in between. The germline V gene has CDR1 DFQATT and CDR2 SNEGSKA (reference sequence).

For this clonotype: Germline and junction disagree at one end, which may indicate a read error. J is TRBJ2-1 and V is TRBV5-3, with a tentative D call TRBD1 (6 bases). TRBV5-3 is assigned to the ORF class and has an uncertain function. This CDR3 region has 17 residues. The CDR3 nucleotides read TGTGCCAGCAGCTTACTCGCCAGGACAGAGTACGACAATGAGCAGTTCTTC. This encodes CASSLLARTEYDNEQFF.

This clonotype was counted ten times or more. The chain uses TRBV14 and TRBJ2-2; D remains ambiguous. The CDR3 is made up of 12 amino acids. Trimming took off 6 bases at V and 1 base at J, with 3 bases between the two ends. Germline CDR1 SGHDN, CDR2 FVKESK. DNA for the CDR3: TGTGCCAGCAGTCGGAACACCGGGGAGCTGTTTTTT. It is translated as CASSRNTGELFF.